This T cell receptor (beta chain) was recorded in a study of naive and memory T cell subsets. Findings and limits, study-wide: TCR counts from RNA may reflect activation-linked expression changes.

An equimolar mix of two oligonucleotides served as the beta constant-region primer for TRBC1 and TRBC2. Four rounds of PCR amplified the ligated cDNA using nested alpha and beta constant-region primers plus SP2. The cDNA 3' end received a ligated single-stranded oligonucleotide carrying the SP2 primer and a 12-nucleotide UMI. One entry per CDR3 protein results from TCRdb running MiXCR on the UMI-ligation and nested PCR reads. The sample lists about 120,000 distinct CDR3 sequences, 35% to 40% occurring once. This clonotype was counted many times. Its antigen is currently unknown. This CDR3 is 15 amino acids long. Germline V gene lookup returns CDR1 DFQATT and CDR2 SNEGSKA (reference sequence). The germline V and J ends were trimmed by 5 bases and 7 bases, with 24 bases remaining between them.

The V and J genes are TRBV20-1 and TRBJ2-7, with D perhaps matching TRBD2 (5 bases). Sample: central memory CD4+ T cells from blood. The origin of this receptor is a human donor in good health. The CDR3 protein is CSAEGGNARDQEQYF. In nucleotides, the CDR3 is TGCAGTGCTGAGGGTGGCAACGCCCGTGATCAGGAGCAGTACTTC.